The 24 T cell receptor beta chains listed next were all sequenced from one sample in a study of T cells in Graves' hyperthyroidism and ophthalmopathy. TCR beta CDR3 sequences were amplified from RNA transcripts. HTBI primers were employed in a first-round RT-PCR of the TCR CDR3. A single record per CDR3 protein comes from TCRdb applying MiXCR to the multiplex PCR reads. In the table there are about 590,000 distinct CDR3 sequences, less than 20% of which are singletons. The sequenced sample consisted of blood. The receptor source for this set is a woman aged 25 to 39 with Graves' hyperthyroidism.

This clonotype was counted many times. This chain links TRBV5-5 with TRBJ1-2; possibly TRBD1 for D (5 bases). CDR3 length: 16 residues. Trimming removed 3 bases at V and 5 bases at J, with 20 bases between. Germline values: CDR1 SGHKS, CDR2 YYEKEE (reference sequence). Here the CDR3 DNA reads TGTGCCAGCAGCTATTCGCCGGGGACCTTCCTATATGGCTACACCTTC. It translates to CASSYSPGTFLYGYTF.

V gene TRBV6-1 combines with J gene TRBJ2-1, with 8 positions matching TRBD2. V lost 5 bases and J lost 6; bases outside the gene matches: 6. The CDR3 runs 14 residues. The germline V gene has CDR1 MNHNS and CDR2 SASEGT. The CDR3, as DNA: TGTGCCAGCAGTTTACCGGGACTAGTCAATGAGCAGTTCTTC. It yields the protein CASSLPGLVNEQFF.

With respect to this clonotype: Mismatch with germline at one junction end may stem from a read error. This sequence joins TRBV7-7 and TRBJ2-5, with 7 bases identical to TRBD1. The CDR3 covers 15 residues. CDR1 and CDR2 (germline): SSHAT, FNYEAQ (reference sequence). The CDR3 coding sequence is TGTGCTAGCAGCTTAGGAAGGGGGCGGCAAGAGACCCAGTACTTC. Residues: CASSLGRGRQETQYF.

This clonotype turned up a few times. The chain has TRBV9 and TRBJ2-1; D is possibly TRBD1 (5 bases). In germline, CDR1 is SGDLS, CDR2 YYNGEE. Trimming left V 3 bases short and J 6 bases short, with 16 bases between. The CDR3 consists of 15 residues. CDR3 loop: CASSGLTQTGNEQFF. The CDR3 bases are TGTGCCAGCAGCGGCCTAACCCAAACAGGCAATGAGCAGTTCTTC. The full variable domain, its missing parts supplied by reference TRBV9 and TRBJ2-1, is DSGVTQTPKHLITATGQRVTLRCSPRSGDLSVYWYQQSLDQGLQFLIQYYNGEERAKGNILERFSAQQFPDLHSELNLSSLELGDSALYFCASSGLTQTGNEQFFGPGTRLTVL.

This clonotype was seen only a few times. V usage is TRBV25-1 and J usage is TRBJ2-1; possibly TRBD2 for D (6 bases). This CDR3 is built from 17 residues. Germline-derived CDR1 and CDR2 are MGHDK and SYGVNS. Between the trimmed V and J ends, which lost 4 bases and 1 base, there was a span of 17 bases. Here the CDR3 reads CASSAPPQGGSYNEQFF. The CDR3 coding sequence is TGTGCCAGCAGTGCCCCCCCTCAGGGAGGTTCCTACAATGAGCAGTTCTTC.

This clonotype was counted many times. This sequence joins TRBV2 and TRBJ1-2; TRBD1 matches 7 bases. This CDR3 has 12 residues. Germline loops: CDR1 SNHLY, CDR2 FYNNEI. Trimming took 2 bases from V and 8 from J; bases not matched to a gene: 2. This chain's CDR3 is CASSERGPGYTF. The CDR3 nucleotides are TGTGCCAGCAGTGAAAGGGGGCCAGGCTACACCTTC.

The sample holds many counts of this clonotype. This chain links TRBV2 with TRBJ2-1, with 10 bases aligning to TRBD2. This CDR3 has 15 residues. Germline V gene data show CDR1 as SNHLY and CDR2 as FYNNEI. Unmatched junction bases numbered 5, after V lost 6 bases and J lost 3 bases. The CDR3 nucleotides are TGTGCCAGCAGAGGACTAGCGGATTACTACAATGAGCAGTTCTTC. It encodes CASRGLADYYNEQFF.

This clonotype occurred many times. V is TRBV20-1 and J is TRBJ1-2; 10 nucleotides agree with TRBD1. This CDR3 is 14 amino acids long. Per the germline V gene, CDR1 is DFQATT and CDR2 is SNEGSKA (reference sequence). V lost 5 bases and J lost 7; bases outside the gene matches: 10. The DNA for the CDR3 is TGCAGTGCTCTCAAGACAGGGGGCGCATTTGGCTACACCTTC. This sequence encodes CSALKTGGAFGYTF.

This clonotype was detected many times. The chain's CDR3 is CASSPRTSFYEQYF. The CDR3 region has the DNA TGTGCCAGCAGCCCGCGGACTAGTTTCTACGAGCAGTACTTC. This sequence joins TRBV7-9 and TRBJ2-7; TRBD2 agrees at 7 bases. With 5 bases clipped from V and 3 bases from J, the junction kept 7 bases outside the gene matches. Germline V gives CDR1 SEHNR, CDR2 FQNEAQ (reference sequence). The CDR3 is 14 residues long.

This clonotype was detected ten times or more. The gene calls are TRBV9 and TRBJ2-2, with TRBD2 matching over 10 bases. CDR3 length: 16 residues. The germline V gene has CDR1 SGDLS and CDR2 YYNGEE. The J segment lost 8 bases and the V segment lost 0 bases, leaving 7 bases of the junction unmatched. The CDR3 coding sequence is TGTGCCAGCAGCGTAGGTCCTAGCGGGAGTAAGGGGGAGCTGTTTTTT. Its protein product is CASSVGPSGSKGELFF.

This clonotype was detected ten times or more. The gene calls are TRBV30 and TRBJ2-5; D gene uncertain. This CDR3 region has 12 residues. V was pared by 1 base and J by 1 base, with 4 bases between. CDR1 and CDR2 (germline): GTSNPN, SVGIG (reference sequence). The CDR3, as DNA: TGTGCCTGGAGTGCGTCCCAAGAGACCCAGTACTTC. It is translated as CAWSASQETQYF.

Only a few counts were recorded for this clonotype. Being one base from a much bigger clone, this may be a read error. The chain carries TRBV12-3 or TRBV12-4 and TRBJ2-3; D remains ambiguous. The tail of the sequence fits TRBJ1-5 better, so the J call may be wrong. The CDR3 extends over 12 amino acids. CDR3 region: CASQGWRDTQHF. The CDR3 bases are TGTGCCAGCCAAGGATGGCGAGATACGCAGCATTTT.

This chain connects TRBV6-1 to TRBJ1-2; 12 positions match TRBD1. This CDR3 is 15 amino acids long. After removal of 7 bases from V and 3 bases from J, the junction contained 6 bases not matched to a gene. Germline V lookup: CDR1 MNHNS, CDR2 SASEGT. CDR3: CASNQGQGADYGYTF. CDR3 coding DNA: TGTGCCAGCAATCAGGGACAGGGGGCTGACTATGGCTACACCTTC.

This clonotype showed up many times. This rearrangement joins TRBV20-1 to TRBJ2-3; D possibly corresponds to TRBD2 (6 bases). Per germline, CDR1 DFQATT and CDR2 SNEGSKA (reference sequence). The CDR3 has 14 amino acids. The V end was cut by 6 bases, the J end by 7 bases, with 20 bases between. For the CDR3, the DNA is TGCAGTGCCCCATCCAGCGGGTCGGGGTATACGCAGTATTTT. It yields the protein CSAPSSGSGYTQYF.

This clonotype was seen ten or more times. The V call is TRBV5-5, the J call TRBJ1-6, with TRBD1 matching 10 bases. Germline CDR1 reads SGHKS; CDR2 reads YYEKEE (reference sequence). The CDR3 loop spans 18 amino acids. V gave up 4 bases and J gave up 1 base; unmatched junction bases: 8. The CDR3 is CASSRGQGLRSYNSPLHF. The CDR3 bases are TGTGCCAGCAGCCGGGGACAGGGGTTGAGGTCCTATAATTCACCCCTCCACTTT.

This clonotype has just a few counts. The chain uses TRBV6-1 and TRBJ1-3; unclear D gene. Germline CDR1 is MNHNS and CDR2 is SASEGT. There are 17 residues in the CDR3. With 5 bases removed from V and 0 bases from J, the gap between germline ends came to 17 bases. The CDR3, as DNA: TGTGCCAGCAGTTTACCCCCCCCGACAAGCTCTGGAAACACCATATATTTT. It is translated as CASSLPPPTSSGNTIYF.

The V call is TRBV6-9, the J call TRBJ1-1; TRBD1 aligns across 7 bases. The CDR3 contains 15 residues. Germline CDR1 reads MNHGY; CDR2 reads SVAAGI. V trimming: 3 bases; J trimming: 4 bases; junction bases outside the gene matches: 8. CDR3 in amino acids: CASSYGAGGATEAFF. Written as DNA, the CDR3 is TGTGCCAGCAGTTACGGCGCAGGGGGAGCCACTGAAGCTTTCTTT.

There are many counts of this clonotype. CDR3 amino acids: CASSLPPAVTGLDSPLHF. DNA for the CDR3: TGTGCCAGCAGTTTACCCCCAGCCGTGACAGGGCTTGATTCACCCCTCCACTTT. V gene TRBV28 combines with J gene TRBJ1-6, with 7 bases aligning to TRBD1. The CDR3 consists of 18 residues. The V gene's germline CDR1 is MDHEN and CDR2 SYDVKM. Trimming took 2 bases from V and 8 from J; bases not matched to a gene: 15.

The table lists this clonotype with many counts. The chain combines TRBV7-8 with TRBJ2-3; 8 bases line up with TRBD2. Germline V lookup: CDR1 SGHVS, CDR2 FQNEAQ. Trimming took 4 bases from V and 0 from J; bases not matched to a gene: 9. The CDR3 covers 17 residues. In DNA, the CDR3 is TGTGCCAGCAGCTCCCAGCAGCGGGGGACTAGCACAGATACGCAGTATTTT. Its protein product is CASSSQQRGTSTDTQYF.

This clonotype was observed a few times. The chain links TRBV27 to TRBJ2-4, with D possibly called TRBD1 or TRBD2 (5 bases each). The CDR3 runs to 16 residues. CDR1 MNHEY and CDR2 SMNVEV come from the germline V gene (reference sequence). Between the trimmed V and J ends, which lost 5 bases and 1 base, there was a span of 15 bases. CDR3 region: CASSGLMGVAKNIQYF. DNA of the CDR3: TGTGCCAGCAGTGGGTTGATGGGGGTGGCCAAAAACATTCAGTACTTC.

This clonotype has at least ten counts. This chain connects TRBV7-9 to TRBJ2-5; 12 nucleotides agree with TRBD2. CDR1 SEHNR and CDR2 FQNEAQ come from the germline V gene (reference sequence). The junction had 4 bases not matched to a gene; V was cut back by 6 bases and J by 5 bases. This CDR3 comprises 14 residues. CDR3 in amino acids: CASRPGTSGETQYF. The DNA for the CDR3 is TGTGCCAGCAGGCCCGGGACTAGCGGGGAGACCCAGTACTTC.

This clonotype was observed many times. The CDR3 sequence is CASSFSTGTEAFF. The CDR3 DNA is TGTGCCAGCAGTTTCTCGACAGGGACTGAAGCTTTCTTT. The V call is TRBV12-3 or TRBV12-4, the J call TRBJ1-1; 7 bases fit TRBD1. This CDR3 region has 13 residues. Unmatched junction bases numbered 3, after V lost 3 bases and J lost 5 bases.

This clonotype was picked up a small number of times. The chain couples TRBV4-2 to TRBJ2-1; no clear D. Trimming pared 0 bases from V and 6 bases from J, leaving 6 bases between. The germline V gene encodes CDR1 LGHNA and CDR2 YNFKEQ. There are 13 residues in the CDR3. CDR3 region: CASSQDIGNEQFF. CDR3 DNA: TGTGCCAGCAGCCAAGACATAGGCAATGAGCAGTTCTTC.

This clonotype has more than one count but fewer than ten. This sequence joins TRBV6-5 and TRBJ2-2; D gene ambiguous. This CDR3 region has 18 residues. The V gene's germline CDR1 is MNHEY and CDR2 SVGAGI. Trimming took 0 bases from V and 4 from J, leaving 18 bases between them. The DNA for the CDR3 is TGTGCCAGCAGTTACTCCCTTTCTCCACTGGCAGCCACCGGGGAGCTGTTTTTT. Translated, it gives CASSYSLSPLAATGELFF.